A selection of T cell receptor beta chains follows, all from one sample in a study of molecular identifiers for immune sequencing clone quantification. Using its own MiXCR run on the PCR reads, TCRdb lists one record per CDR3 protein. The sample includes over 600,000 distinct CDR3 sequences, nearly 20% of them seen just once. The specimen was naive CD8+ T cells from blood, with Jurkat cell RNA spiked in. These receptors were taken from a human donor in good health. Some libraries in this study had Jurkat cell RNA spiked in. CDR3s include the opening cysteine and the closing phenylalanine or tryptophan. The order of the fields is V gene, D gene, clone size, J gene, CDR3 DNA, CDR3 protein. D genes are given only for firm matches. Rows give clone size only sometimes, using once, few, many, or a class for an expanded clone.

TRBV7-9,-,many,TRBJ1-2,TGTGCCAGCAGTCCTAGGACGGATAACTATGGCTACACCTTC,CASSPRTDNYGYTF
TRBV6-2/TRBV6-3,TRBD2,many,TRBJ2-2,TGTGCCAGCAGTTACTCACGATCTAGCGGGGTAAACACCGGGGAGCTGTTTTTT,CASSYSRSSGVNTGELFF
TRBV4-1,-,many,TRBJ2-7,TGCGCCAGCAGCCAAAAGCCGCCGGGGACATTCTACGAGCAGTACTTC,CASSQKPPGTFYEQYF
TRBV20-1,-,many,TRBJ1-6,TGCAGTGCTAACCCGGGACTTAATTCACCCCTCCACTTT,CSANPGLNSPLHF
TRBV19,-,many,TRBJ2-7,TGTGCCAGTAGCCCACAGGTGTCCTACGAGCAGTACTTC,CASSPQVSYEQYF
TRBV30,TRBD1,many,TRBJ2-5,TGTGCCGGGACTTCCGGACAGGGGGCTGAGACCCAGTACTTC,CAGTSGQGAETQYF
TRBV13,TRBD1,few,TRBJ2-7,TGTGCCAGCAGCTTATCGATGGACAGGGGCTACGAGCAGTACTTC,CASSLSMDRGYEQYF
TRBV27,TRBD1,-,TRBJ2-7,TGTGCCAGCAGTTTCTCCGGGACAGGGAGCCACGAGCAGTACTTC,CASSFSGTGSHEQYF
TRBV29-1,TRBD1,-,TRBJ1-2,TGCAGCGTTGGAGAACAACGCGGGACAGGGGGCTACACCTTC,CSVGEQRGTGGYTF
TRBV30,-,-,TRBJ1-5,TGTGCCTGGAGTGTACCTGGTCAGGGAGATCAGCCCCAGCATTTT,CAWSVPGQGDQPQHF
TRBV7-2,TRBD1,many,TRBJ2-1,TGTGCCAGCAGCGCCGGGACAGGGTTCAATGAGCAGTTCTTC,CASSAGTGFNEQFF
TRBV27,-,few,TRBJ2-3,TGTGCCAGCAGTCCTCCGGGACTGCAGTTTGATACGCAGTATTTT,CASSPPGLQFDTQYF
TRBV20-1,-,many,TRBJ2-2,TGCAGTGCTACGACCGGGACCGAGTACACCGGGGAGCTGTTTTTT,CSATTGTEYTGELFF
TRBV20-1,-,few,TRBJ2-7,TGCAGTGCCGACATTACTAGGATCCCATACGAGCAGTACTTC,CSADITRIPYEQYF
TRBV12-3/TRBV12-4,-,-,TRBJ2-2,TGTGCCAGCAGCTTTACATCTGGCGCCGGGGAGCTGTTTTTT,CASSFTSGAGELFF
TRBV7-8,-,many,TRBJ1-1,TGTGCCAGCACCCCCCACGGGGTCACTGAAGCTTTCTTT,CASTPHGVTEAFF